These 23 T cell receptor beta chains were all obtained from the same sample, sequenced in a study of Graves' ophthalmopathy and Graves' hyperthyroidism. The authors amplified TCR beta CDR3 regions from RNA transcripts. Investigators did first-round RT-PCR with HTBI primers, then second-round multiplex PCR. TCRdb passed the multiplex PCR reads through MiXCR, listing each CDR3 protein once. Altogether some 1.1 million distinct CDR3 sequences are present, 36% being singletons, with the ten largest covering over 8.5%. The sample comprised peripheral blood or thyroid tissue (not recorded which). Source of these receptors: an adult man with Graves' hyperthyroidism.

As concerns this clonotype: A much larger clonotype is one base distant, so this may be a read error. V is TRBV9 and J is TRBJ2-7; no clear D gene. The CDR3 spans 12 residues. Germline CDR1 and CDR2: SGDLS and YYNGEE. V was cut by 4 bases and J by 6 bases, with 11 bases left in between. The CDR3 loop reads CASSPGSVEQYF. DNA of the CDR3: TGTGCCAGCAGCCCCGGGTCGGTCGAGCAGTACTTC.

The V gene is TRBV29-1, the J gene TRBJ1-3, with D possibly TRBD1 on 5 matching bases. Trimming pared 8 bases from V and 3 bases from J, leaving 14 bases between. The CDR3 has 13 amino acids. Germline lookup yields CDR1 SQVTM and CDR2 ANQGSEA. CDR3 in DNA: TGCAGCCAAGATGGCAGGGTTGGAAACACCATATATTTT. It specifies CSQDGRVGNTIYF.

As for this clonotype: This clone may be a read error of a much larger clone one base away. The genes are TRBV2 and TRBJ2-7; D not certain. V gave up 7 bases and J gave up 6 bases, with 19 bases separating them. CDR1 and CDR2 (germline): SNHLY, FYNNEI. The CDR3 totals 14 residues. The CDR3 sequence is CASKSRQWASEQYF. The CDR3 bases are TGTGCCAGCAAGAGTCGGCAGTGGGCGTCCGAGCAGTACTTC.

The gene calls are TRBV19 and TRBJ2-7, with D unclear. V was pared by 5 bases and J by 2 bases, with 19 bases between. From germline, CDR1 is LNHDA and CDR2 SQIVND (reference sequence). CDR3 length: 16 amino acids. CDR3 coding DNA: TGTGCCAGTAGTCAGGCTAAGACCAAAAGCACCTACGAGCAGTACTTC. As protein: CASSQAKTKSTYEQYF.

This clonotype was counted many times. The rearrangement joins TRBV12-3 or TRBV12-4 to TRBJ1-1; the D is unclear. V lost 6 bases and J lost 0, with 8 bases in between. CDR3 length: 13 amino acids. DNA for the CDR3: TGTGCCAGCAGCTTACTCATGAACACTGAAGCTTTCTTT. Its translation is CASSLLMNTEAFF.

This clonotype was seen more than once but under ten times. The genes are TRBV6-6 and TRBJ2-5; possibly TRBD1 for D (6 bases). In germline, CDR1 is MNHNY, CDR2 SVGAGI (reference sequence). V dropped 7 bases and J dropped 5 bases, with 17 bases sitting between them. The CDR3 extends over 14 amino acids. The CDR3, as DNA: TGTGCCAGCACCAAGATGGGGGCTGGTGAGACCCAGTACTTC. Its translation is CASTKMGAGETQYF.

As concerns this clonotype: This likely comes from a read error, as the CDR3 has no conserved phenylalanine or tryptophan at its end. V is TRBV9 and J is TRBJ2-5; D unresolved. TRBJ2-7 explains the end of the DNA better; the J call may be wrong. The CDR3 runs 12 residues. In germline, CDR1 is SGDLS, CDR2 YYNGEE. This CDR3 reads CASSFPGYEQYL. The DNA of the CDR3 is TGTGCCAGCAGCTTTCCGGGTTACGAGCAGTACCTC.

This clonotype was counted only a few times. The chain carries TRBV6-5 and TRBJ2-7; 7 bases map to TRBD2. The CDR3 extends over 14 amino acids. Unmatched junction bases numbered 12, after V lost 7 bases and J lost 6 bases. Looked up from germline, CDR1 is MNHEY and CDR2 is SVGAGI. The DNA for the CDR3 is TGTGCCAGCAAGCCTAGCGGTACTTTCGCCGAGCAGTACTTC. Translating it yields CASKPSGTFAEQYF.

The CDR3 protein is CASSLRRDDEQYF. Here the CDR3 DNA reads TGTGCCAGCAGCCTAAGGAGAGACGACGAGCAGTACTTC. The J gene is TRBJ2-5, the V gene TRBV7-2; D remains unclear. The last part of the DNA fits TRBJ2-7 better; the J call may be wrong. Germline V lookup: CDR1 SGHTA, CDR2 FQGNSA. The CDR3 consists of 13 residues.

This clonotype was seen repeatedly, ten times or more. The CDR3 bases are TGTGCCAGCAGCTTAGCATACGGGTCCCGGACCACTGAAGCTTTCTTT. Protein product: CASSLAYGSRTTEAFF. V usage is TRBV7-9 and J usage is TRBJ1-1; the D is unclear. Trimming removed 0 bases from V and 4 bases from J, with 15 bases in between. The CDR3 extends over 16 amino acids. CDR1 and CDR2 from the germline V gene are SEHNR and FQNEAQ (reference sequence).

This chain connects TRBV19 to TRBJ2-5; 9 bases align to TRBD2. Per germline, CDR1 LNHDA and CDR2 SQIVND (reference sequence). This CDR3 is 14 amino acids long. V trimming: 6 bases; J trimming: 4 bases; junction bases outside the gene matches: 6. In DNA, the CDR3 is TGTGCCAGTAGAAGACCGGGACTAGCAGAGACCCAGTACTTC. This codes for CASRRPGLAETQYF.

The CDR3 DNA follows: TGTGCCAGCAGTCGCTCTAGTTTCGGGGAGCTGTTTTTT. Its translation is CASSRSSFGELFF. The chain links TRBV6-9 to TRBJ2-2, with D unresolved. The CDR3 loop spans 13 amino acids. Germline CDR1 is MNHGY and CDR2 is SVAAGI. V was cut by 5 bases and J by 7 bases, with 11 bases left in between.

The table lists this clonotype with a few counts. V usage is TRBV28 and J usage is TRBJ1-3; D is ambiguous. V was pared by 6 bases and J by 2 bases, with 17 bases between. Germline V CDR1 and CDR2: MDHEN, SYDVKM. The CDR3 is made up of 16 amino acids. CDR3 in amino acids: CASSRDIVGTGNTIYF. CDR3 nucleotides: TGTGCCAGCAGCCGCGACATCGTAGGTACTGGAAACACCATATATTTT. Using reference TRBV28 and TRBJ1-3 for the parts outside the CDR3, the full variable domain is DVKVTQSSRYLVKRTGEKVFLECVQDMDHENMFWYRQDPGLGLRLIYFSYDVKMKEKGDIPEGYSVSREKKERFSLILESASTNQTSMYLCASSRDIVGTGNTIYFGEGSWLTVV.

The chain joins TRBV6-2 or TRBV6-3 to TRBJ1-6; D call uncertain. V dropped 4 bases and J dropped 10 bases, with 8 bases sitting between them. This CDR3 has 12 residues. Germline V gene lookup returns CDR1 MNHEY and CDR2 SVGEGT. In nucleotides, the CDR3 is TGTGCCAGCAGTTCCTCTGAGTCACCCCTCCACTTT. Protein product: CASSSSESPLHF.

This sequence joins TRBV7-2 and TRBJ2-6, with a weak D call TRBD2 (6 bases). CDR3 length: 18 residues. CDR1 and CDR2 (germline): SGHTA, FQGNSA. Trimming cost V 1 base and J 4 bases, with 17 bases left between them. In nucleotides, the CDR3 is TGTGCCAGCAGCTTAGGTGTTGTGGGGGGATCCGGGGCCAACGTCCTGACTTTC. Encoded protein: CASSLGVVGGSGANVLTF.

There are many counts of this clonotype. This chain connects TRBV20-1 to TRBJ1-1, with no clear D. Looked up from germline, CDR1 is DFQATT and CDR2 is SNEGSKA (reference sequence). This CDR3 spans 14 amino acids. V shed 7 bases and J shed 4 bases, with 19 bases lying between them. The CDR3 spells CSVFGRLGITEAFF. As DNA, the CDR3 is TGCAGTGTGTTCGGCCGGCTGGGGATCACTGAAGCTTTCTTT.

The sample holds one count of this clonotype. The chain has TRBV20-1 and TRBJ1-5, with 9 bases identical to TRBD1. Germline trimming cut 6 bases from V and 5 bases from J; bases unmatched to any gene: 8. The CDR3 has 14 residues. CDR1 and CDR2 from the germline V gene are DFQATT and SNEGSKA (reference sequence). CDR3 DNA sequence: TGCAGTGCCAGCGGGGACAGGGCCTATCAGCCCCAGCATTTT. As protein: CSASGDRAYQPQHF.

CDR3 protein: CASSVWLAGAGEQYF. CDR3 nucleotides: TGTGCCAGCAGTGTATGGCTAGCGGGAGCGGGCGAGCAGTACTTC. The gene calls are TRBV2 and TRBJ2-7; 10 positions agree with TRBD2. This CDR3 has 15 residues. The germline gives CDR1 SNHLY, CDR2 FYNNEI. V gave up 4 bases and J gave up 6 bases; unmatched junction bases: 9.

This clonotype came up many times. This chain connects TRBV9 to TRBJ1-6, with TRBD1 as a possible D gene (6 bases). Germline V CDR1 and CDR2: SGDLS, YYNGEE. The CDR3 has 15 amino acids. V lost 0 bases, J lost 8 bases, and 12 bases lay in between. CDR3 protein: CASSVASSGDSPLHF. Here the CDR3 DNA reads TGTGCCAGCAGCGTAGCTTCTTCAGGGGATTCACCCCTCCACTTT.

The sample holds many counts of this clonotype. The gene calls are TRBV29-1 and TRBJ2-7, with a weak D call TRBD1 (6 bases). CDR3 size: 12 residues. The germline CDR1 and CDR2 sequences are SQVTM and ANQGSEA. Trimming took off 6 bases at V and 9 bases at J, with 18 bases between the two ends. DNA for the CDR3: TGCAGCGTGAGGACAGACTCTACTGGGCAGTACTTC. Translated, it gives CSVRTDSTGQYF.

This clonotype was detected many times. The CDR3 loop is CASSEASGGRQPQHF. The CDR3 coding sequence is TGTGCCAGCAGTGAAGCGAGCGGGGGCCGCCAGCCCCAGCATTTT. The chain recombines TRBV2 with TRBJ1-5, with D maybe TRBD1 (6 bases). The CDR3 consists of 15 residues. Deletions cut 0 bases from V and 7 bases from J, with 13 bases between. Germline values: CDR1 SNHLY, CDR2 FYNNEI.

This clonotype was picked up a small number of times. The rearrangement joins TRBV20-1 to TRBJ1-3; possibly TRBD1 for D (5 bases). The germline V gene encodes CDR1 DFQATT and CDR2 SNEGSKA (reference sequence). The CDR3 has 17 residues. V gave up 3 bases and J gave up 0 bases, with 18 bases separating them. CDR3 in DNA: TGCAGTGCTAGGGGACGGGGACGGAGTTCCTCTGGAAACACCATATATTTT. Protein sequence: CSARGRGRSSSGNTIYF.

Only a few counts were recorded for this clonotype. The V gene is TRBV18, the J gene TRBJ1-1; 10 nucleotides line up with TRBD1. The V gene end was trimmed by 0 bases and the J gene end by 4 bases; junction bases not matched to a gene: 8. Germline assignment: CDR1 KGHSH and CDR2 LQKENI. There are 17 residues in the CDR3. The CDR3 spells CASSPPGQGWGSTEAFF. Here the CDR3 DNA reads TGTGCCAGCTCACCACCGGGACAGGGGTGGGGAAGCACTGAAGCTTTCTTT.